This entry lists 7 T cell receptor beta chains sequenced from one sample in a study of blood T cell repertoires in COVID-19. The protocol was immunoSEQ multiplex PCR, while the TCRdb copy is restricted to in-frame clones and leaves out a portion. The sample contains some 45,000 clones, 80% to 90% of which appear only once. Sequencing was carried out using peripheral blood. These receptors originate from a human donor with active COVID-19. The donor label of this sample is uncertain.

The chain carries TRBV2 and TRBJ2-7; a possible D gene is TRBD2 (6 bases). Trimming took 4 bases from V and 6 from J, leaving 19 bases between them. Germline-derived CDR1 and CDR2 are SNHLY and FYNNEI. The CDR3 is 15 residues long. The CDR3 is CASSVTGTGVGEQYF. CDR3 in DNA: TGTGCCAGCAGTGTGACCGGGACGGGGGTCGGCGAGCAGTACTTC.

This sequence joins TRBV10-3 and TRBJ1-1; no firm D call. CDR1 ENHRY and CDR2 SYGVKD come from the germline V gene. Trimming stripped 6 bases from V and 0 bases from J, with 8 bases between. The CDR3 loop spans 13 amino acids. The CDR3, as DNA: TGTGCCATCAGCCCGAACATGAACACTGAAGCTTTCTTT. This codes for CAISPNMNTEAFF.

V is TRBV18 and J is TRBJ1-4; no clear D gene. The CDR3 has 15 amino acids. Germline V lookup: CDR1 KGHSH, CDR2 LQKENI. The V gene lost 2 bases and the J gene lost 4 bases, with 11 bases spanning the gap. The CDR3 sequence is CASSPVDTFNEKLFF. In nucleotides, the CDR3 is TGTGCCAGCTCACCAGTAGACACATTTAATGAAAAACTGTTTTTT.

This CDR3 reads CASSEGRTSGANVLTF. CDR3 nucleotide sequence: TGTGCCAGCAGCGAGGGGAGGACGTCCGGGGCCAACGTCCTGACTTTC. This chain connects TRBV9 to TRBJ2-6; maybe TRBD2 (6 bases). Looked up from germline, CDR1 is SGDLS and CDR2 is YYNGEE. The CDR3 totals 16 residues. Trimming stripped 3 bases from V and 4 bases from J, with 14 bases between. The variable domain in full, completed from reference TRBV9 and TRBJ2-6, reads DSGVTQTPKHLITATGQRVTLRCSPRSGDLSVYWYQQSLDQGLQFLIQYYNGEERAKGNILERFSAQQFPDLHSELNLSSLELGDSALYFCASSEGRTSGANVLTFGAGSRLTVL.

V is TRBV7-2 and J is TRBJ2-1; 8 nucleotides agree with TRBD1. CDR1 and CDR2 (germline): SGHTA, FQGNSA. With 5 bases clipped from V and 4 bases from J, the junction kept 4 bases outside the gene matches. The CDR3 has 14 amino acids. The CDR3 protein is CASSPGQVYNEQFF. The CDR3 nucleotides read TGTGCCAGCAGCCCGGGACAGGTATACAATGAGCAGTTCTTC. The full variable domain, completed using reference TRBV7-2 and TRBJ2-1, is GAGVSQSPSNKVTEKGKDVELRCDPISGHTALYWYRQSLGQGLEFLIYFQGNSAPDKSGLPSDRFSAERTGGSVSTLTIQRTQQEDSAVYLCASSPGQVYNEQFFGPGTRLTVL.

The V gene is TRBV15, the J gene TRBJ2-3; 10 bases fit TRBD2. This CDR3 spans 17 amino acids. From germline, CDR1 is LNHNV and CDR2 YYDKDF (reference sequence). Germline trimming cut 1 base from V and 5 bases from J; bases unmatched to any gene: 9. The CDR3 here is CATSRGSLAGGGDTQYF. The CDR3, as DNA: TGTGCCACCAGCAGAGGGTCATTAGCGGGGGGAGGAGATACGCAGTATTTT.

The chain joins TRBV18 to TRBJ2-7; tentative D call: TRBD1 (6 bases). V was cut by 4 bases and J by 2 bases, with 9 bases left in between. The germline CDR1 and CDR2 sequences are KGHSH and LQKENI. This CDR3 has 13 residues. CDR3 nucleotides: TGTGCCAGCTCACGGGCAGGGGCCTACGAGCAGTACTTC. It translates to CASSRAGAYEQYF.